The following is a TCR beta chain sequence with its context. This entry belongs to a study of patients and donors after allogeneic stem cell transplantation. Germline V gene data show CDR1 as SGHTA and CDR2 as FQGNSA. V shed 5 bases, J shed 2 bases, and the junction held 9 bases outside the gene matches. The CDR3 totals 17 residues. One entry per CDR3 protein, called by TCRdb with MiXCR from the RT-PCR reads. The sample includes approximately 410,000 distinct CDR3 sequences, roughly 16% of them seen just once. The rearrangement links TRBV7-2 to TRBJ2-1, with 10 bases aligning to TRBD2. The source of this sequence is a human donor who was either an allogeneic HSCT recipient or a stem cell or donor lymphocyte infusion donor (not recorded which). It is not recorded whose cells these are; they may come from a transplant donor. The sequencing sample was made of blood, either unsorted or a sorted T cell fraction (not recorded which). CDR3: CASSRISGGRTYNEQFF. The CDR3 bases are TGTGCCAGCAGCAGGATTAGCGGGGGGCGGACCTACAATGAGCAGTTCTTC.